These T cell receptor beta chains were read from a single sample in a study of cytomegalovirus exposure and HLA in healthy donors. Produced via immunoSEQ multiplex PCR; TCRdb's table is partial and in-frame only. The data contain around 170,000 clones, about 78% of them singletons. The sequenced sample consisted of PBMCs. The receptors shown here come from a male donor in good health and CMV-seronegative. Both conserved end residues are part of each CDR3. The D gene is left open where the match is weak. Not all rows give a size; the values are once, few, many and, for expanded clones, a class.

d_call j_call v_call clone_size cdr3_aa cdr3_nt
. TRBJ2-2 TRBV29-1 . CSARPGGSGELFF TGCAGCGCCCGCCCCGGGGGTTCGGGGGAGCTGTTTTTT
TRBD1 TRBJ1-6 TRBV18 . CASSSGQGNSPLHF TGTGCCAGCTCATCCGGACAGGGAAATTCACCCCTCCACTTT
TRBD2 TRBJ2-4 TRBV5-8 once CASRRREENIQYF TGTGCCAGCAGACGACGGGAGGAAAACATTCAGTACTTC
. TRBJ1-2 TRBV5-1 . CASSFSKQPNYGYTF TGCGCCAGCAGCTTCTCCAAGCAACCTAACTATGGCTACACCTTC
. TRBJ2-2 TRBV6-1 once CGTGFSGELFF TGTGGCACAGGGTTTTCCGGGGAGCTGTTTTTT
. TRBJ2-1 TRBV6-1 . CASSDRDSVDEQFF TGTGCCAGCAGTGACCGGGACTCCGTAGATGAGCAGTTCTTC
. TRBJ2-5 TRBV11-1 . CASSLEEGYQETQYF TGTGCCAGCAGCTTAGAGGAGGGGTACCAAGAGACCCAGTACTTC
TRBD1 TRBJ2-6 TRBV5-1 . CASGDRGSGANVLTF TGCGCCAGCGGCGACAGGGGTTCTGGGGCCAACGTCCTGACTTTC
. TRBJ1-1 TRBV5-1 few CASSLTQGGNEAFF TGCGCCAGCAGCTTGACACAGGGTGGTAATGAAGCTTTCTTT
. TRBJ1-3 TRBV6-5 once CASSYSAGLRNTIYF TGTGCCAGCAGTTACTCTGCGGGTCTTCGAAACACCATATATTTT
. TRBJ1-3 TRBV9 . CASSVYSSGNTIYF TGTGCCAGCAGCGTATATTCCTCTGGAAACACCATATATTTT
. TRBJ1-5 TRBV9 . CASSAGEYQPQHF TGTGCCAGCAGCGCGGGGGAGTATCAGCCCCAGCATTTT
TRBD1 TRBJ1-2 TRBV7-8 . CASSSSRAGTGGLGYTF TGTGCCAGCAGCTCGAGCCGGGCGGGGACAGGGGGCCTTGGCTACACCTTC
. TRBJ2-7 TRBV6-5 . CASSYSTGYEQYF TGTGCCAGCAGTTACTCGACGGGATACGAGCAGTACTTC
. TRBJ2-7 TRBV11-3 . CASSLDFGSEQYF TGTGCCAGCAGCTTAGATTTTGGGAGCGAGCAGTACTTC
. TRBJ2-3 TRBV19 . CASSLGQGRPDTQYF TGTGCCAGTAGTCTAGGCCAGGGTAGGCCAGATACGCAGTATTTT
. TRBJ1-3 TRBV28 . CASSAGAKEATIYF TGTGCCAGCAGTGCAGGGGCGAAAGAAGCCACCATATATTTT
. TRBJ1-4 TRBV10-3 . CAISVGERGEKLFF TGTGCCATCAGTGTTGGGGAGAGAGGTGAAAAACTGTTTTTT
. TRBJ1-3 TRBV7-3 . CASSLSGAGNTIYF TGTGCCAGCAGCTTATCCGGGGCTGGAAACACCATATATTTT
. TRBJ2-2 TRBV7-2 . CASSFRGRAYTGELFF TGTGCCAGCAGCTTTAGGGGCAGGGCGTACACCGGGGAGCTGTTTTTT
. TRBJ1-2 TRBV7-2 few CASSLPRGYGYTF TGTGCCAGCAGCTTACCAAGGGGTTATGGCTACACCTTC
TRBD1 TRBJ1-6 TRBV5-4 . CASSLGTAEDINSPLHF TGTGCCAGCAGCCTCGGGACAGCGGAGGACATAAATTCACCCCTCCACTTT
TRBD1 TRBJ2-3 TRBV11-3 . CASSLTGVGSTDTQYF TGTGCCAGCAGCTTGACAGGGGTTGGTAGCACAGATACGCAGTATTTT
. TRBJ2-3 TRBV10-3 few CAISESSPTADTQYF TGTGCCATCAGTGAGTCAAGCCCGACAGCAGATACGCAGTATTTT
TRBD1 TRBJ1-2 TRBV11-3 . CASSIETGPGDTF TGTGCCAGCAGCATAGAGACAGGGCCCGGGGACACCTTC
. TRBJ2-1 TRBV14 once CASSRDFPYNEQFF TGTGCCAGCAGCCGAGACTTCCCCTACAATGAGCAGTTCTTC
TRBD1 TRBJ2-3 TRBV7-9 . CASRRDRLTQDTQYF TGTGCCAGCAGGCGGGACAGGCTAACACAAGATACGCAGTATTTT
TRBD1 TRBJ2-7 TRBV28 . CASTIGTGVHEQYF TGTGCCAGCACGATCGGGACAGGGGTGCACGAGCAGTACTTC
. TRBJ2-7 TRBV29-1 . CSVTTTGAYEQYF TGCAGCGTTACCACGACGGGGGCCTACGAGCAGTACTTC
. TRBJ2-7 TRBV7-2 few CASSLAGTYEQYF TGTGCCAGCAGCTTAGCGGGCACCTACGAGCAGTACTTC
. TRBJ1-3 TRBV25-1 . CASSDRGVSGNTIYF TGTGCCAGCAGTGACCGGGGGGTTAGTGGAAACACCATATATTTT
. TRBJ2-6 TRBV12-5 . CASGLFPGPNVLTF TGTGCTAGTGGTTTGTTTCCAGGGCCCAACGTCCTGACTTTC
. TRBJ1-5 TRBV18 . CASSQGGMDQPQHF TGTGCCAGCTCACAGGGAGGGATGGATCAGCCCCAGCATTTT
. TRBJ2-3 TRBV27 . CASLGWADTQYF TGTGCCAGCCTAGGTTGGGCAGATACGCAGTATTTT
. TRBJ2-7 TRBV7-2 . CASSKGGIQYEQYF TGTGCCAGCAGTAAGGGGGGGATCCAATACGAGCAGTACTTC
TRBD1 TRBJ1-6 TRBV6-5 . CASSYDPTGTGSPLHF TGTGCCAGCAGTTACGATCCTACAGGGACAGGATCACCCCTCCACTTT
. TRBJ1-2 TRBV5-1 once CASSPATNYGYTF TGCGCCAGCAGCCCCGCTACTAACTATGGCTACACCTTC
. TRBJ2-2 TRBV27 . CASSLGATGELFF TGTGCCAGCAGTTTAGGGGCCACCGGGGAGCTGTTTTTT
TRBD1 TRBJ2-1 TRBV7-2 . CASSSTGTGTRNEQFF TGTGCCAGCAGCTCAACCGGGACAGGGACTCGGAACGAGCAGTTCTTC
. TRBJ1-5 TRBV28 few CASSPPSLNQPQHF TGTGCCAGCAGTCCGCCGTCACTCAATCAGCCCCAGCATTTT
TRBD1 TRBJ2-1 TRBV30 . CAWDRGYDEQFF TGTGCCTGGGACAGGGGTTACGATGAGCAGTTCTTC
. TRBJ2-5 TRBV7-3 once CASDTPSEETQYF TGTGCCAGCGACACACCATCAGAAGAGACCCAGTACTTC
. TRBJ2-7 TRBV9 . CASSARGAYEQYF TGTGCCAGCAGCGCCCGGGGTGCCTACGAGCAGTACTTC
. TRBJ2-7 TRBV9 . CASSPGSTYEQYF TGTGCCAGCAGCCCCGGGAGTACCTACGAGCAGTACTTC
. TRBJ1-1 TRBV4-3 . CASSQVGRNEAFF TGCGCCAGCAGCCAAGTGGGGAGAAATGAAGCTTTCTTT
. TRBJ2-5 TRBV28 . CASASRQFQETQYF TGTGCCAGCGCGTCCAGGCAATTCCAAGAGACCCAGTACTTC